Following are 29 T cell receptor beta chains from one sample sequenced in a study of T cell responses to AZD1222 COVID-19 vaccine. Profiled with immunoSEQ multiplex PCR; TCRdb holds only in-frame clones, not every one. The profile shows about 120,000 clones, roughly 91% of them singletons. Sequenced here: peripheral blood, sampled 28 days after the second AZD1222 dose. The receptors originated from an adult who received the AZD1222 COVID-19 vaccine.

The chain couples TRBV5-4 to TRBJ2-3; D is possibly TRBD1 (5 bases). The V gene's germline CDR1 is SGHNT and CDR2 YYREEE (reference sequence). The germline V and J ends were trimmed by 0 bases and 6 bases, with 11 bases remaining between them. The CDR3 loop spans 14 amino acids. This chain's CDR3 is CASSLVGARDTQYF. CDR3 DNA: TGTGCCAGCAGCTTGGTAGGGGCTCGTGATACGCAGTATTTT.

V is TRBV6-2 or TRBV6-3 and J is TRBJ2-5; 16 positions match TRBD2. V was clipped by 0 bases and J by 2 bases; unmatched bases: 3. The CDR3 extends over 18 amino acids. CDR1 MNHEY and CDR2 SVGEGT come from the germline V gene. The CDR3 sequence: CASSYSGLAGGRQETQYF. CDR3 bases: TGTGCCAGCAGTTACTCGGGACTAGCGGGGGGGAGGCAAGAGACCCAGTACTTC.

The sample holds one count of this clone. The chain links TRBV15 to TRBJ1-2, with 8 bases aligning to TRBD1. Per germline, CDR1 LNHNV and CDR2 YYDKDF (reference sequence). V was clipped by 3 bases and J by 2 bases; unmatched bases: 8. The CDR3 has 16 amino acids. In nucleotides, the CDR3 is TGTGCCACCAGCAGTAGTGGACGGACAGGGAACTATGGCTACACCTTC. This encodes CATSSSGRTGNYGYTF. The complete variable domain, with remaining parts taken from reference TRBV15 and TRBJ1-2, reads DAMVIQNPRYQVTQFGKPVTLSCSQTLNHNVMYWYQQKSSQAPKLLFHYYDKDFNNEADTPDNFQSRRPNTSFCFLDIRSPGLGDTAMYLCATSSSGRTGNYGYTFGSGTRLTVV.

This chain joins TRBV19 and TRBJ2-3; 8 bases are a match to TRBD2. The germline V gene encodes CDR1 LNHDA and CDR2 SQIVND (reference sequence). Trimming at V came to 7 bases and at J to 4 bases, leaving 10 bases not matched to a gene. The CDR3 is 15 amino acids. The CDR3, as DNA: TGTGCCAGTACCCCCCCCGGGAGGGGGGCAGATACGCAGTATTTT. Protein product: CASTPPGRGADTQYF.

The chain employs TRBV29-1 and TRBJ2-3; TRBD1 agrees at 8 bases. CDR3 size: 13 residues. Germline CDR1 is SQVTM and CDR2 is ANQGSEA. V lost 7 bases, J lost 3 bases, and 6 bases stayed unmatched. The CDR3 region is CSADRGLTDTQYF. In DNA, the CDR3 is TGCAGCGCCGACAGGGGCTTGACAGATACGCAGTATTTT.

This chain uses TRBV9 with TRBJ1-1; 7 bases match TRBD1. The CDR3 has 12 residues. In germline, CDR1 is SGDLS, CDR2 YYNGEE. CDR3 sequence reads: CAGNRDSYEAFF. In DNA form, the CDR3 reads TGTGCAGGGAACCGGGACAGCTATGAAGCTTTCTTT.

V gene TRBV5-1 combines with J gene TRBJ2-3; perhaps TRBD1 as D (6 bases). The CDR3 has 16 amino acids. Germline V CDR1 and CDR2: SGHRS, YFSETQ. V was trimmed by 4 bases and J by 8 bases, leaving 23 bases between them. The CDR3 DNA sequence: TGCGCCAGCAGCCTGGGAGAGTTGGGGAAAGGGGGTACGCAGTATTTT. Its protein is CASSLGELGKGGTQYF.

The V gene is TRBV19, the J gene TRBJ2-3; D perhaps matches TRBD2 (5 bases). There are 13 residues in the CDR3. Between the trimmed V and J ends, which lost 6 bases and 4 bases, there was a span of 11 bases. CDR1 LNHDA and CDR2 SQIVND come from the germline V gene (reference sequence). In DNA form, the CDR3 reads TGTGCCAGTAGGGGAGATGGCCCAGATACGCAGTATTTT. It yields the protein CASRGDGPDTQYF.

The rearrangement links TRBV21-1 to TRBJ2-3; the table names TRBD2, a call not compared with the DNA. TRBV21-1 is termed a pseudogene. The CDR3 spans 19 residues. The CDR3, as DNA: TGTGCCAGCAGCAACTCGAAACTGGAGACTAGCGGTAGCACAGATACGCAGTATTTT. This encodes CASSNSKLETSGSTDTQYF.

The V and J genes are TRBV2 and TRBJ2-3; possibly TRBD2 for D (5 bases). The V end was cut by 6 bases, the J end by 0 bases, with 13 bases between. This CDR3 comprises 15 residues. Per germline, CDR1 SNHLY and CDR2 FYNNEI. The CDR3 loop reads CASRASSSSTDTQYF. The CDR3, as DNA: TGTGCCAGCAGAGCTTCTAGCAGTAGCACAGATACGCAGTATTTT.

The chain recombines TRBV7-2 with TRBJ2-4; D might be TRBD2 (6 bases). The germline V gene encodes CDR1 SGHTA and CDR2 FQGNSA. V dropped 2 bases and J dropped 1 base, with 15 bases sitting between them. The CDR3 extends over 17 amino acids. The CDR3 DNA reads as TGTGCCAGCAGCTTATGGAGGGCTAAGGGGGCCAAAAACATTCAGTACTTC. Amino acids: CASSLWRAKGAKNIQYF. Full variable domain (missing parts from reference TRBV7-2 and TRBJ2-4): GAGVSQSPSNKVTEKGKDVELRCDPISGHTALYWYRQSLGQGLEFLIYFQGNSAPDKSGLPSDRFSAERTGGSVSTLTIQRTQQEDSAVYLCASSLWRAKGAKNIQYFGAGTRLSVL.

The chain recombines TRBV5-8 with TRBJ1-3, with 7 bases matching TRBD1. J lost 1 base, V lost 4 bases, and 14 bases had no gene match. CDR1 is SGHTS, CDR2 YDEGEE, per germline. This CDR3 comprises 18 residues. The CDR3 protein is CASSLVRDSDLSGNTIYF. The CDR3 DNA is TGTGCCAGCAGCCTAGTCCGGGACAGCGACTTATCTGGAAACACCATATATTTT.

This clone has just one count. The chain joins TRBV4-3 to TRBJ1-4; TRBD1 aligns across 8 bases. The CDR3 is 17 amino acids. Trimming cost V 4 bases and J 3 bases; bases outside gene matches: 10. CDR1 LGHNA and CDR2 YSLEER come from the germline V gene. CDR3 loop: CASSPGQGSTANEKLFF. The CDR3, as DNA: TGCGCCAGCAGCCCCGGACAGGGAAGTACAGCTAATGAAAAACTGTTTTTT.

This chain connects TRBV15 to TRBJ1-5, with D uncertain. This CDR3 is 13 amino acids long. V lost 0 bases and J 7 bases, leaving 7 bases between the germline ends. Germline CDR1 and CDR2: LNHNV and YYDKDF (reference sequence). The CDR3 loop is CATSREVGQPQHF. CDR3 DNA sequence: TGTGCCACCAGCAGAGAGGTGGGGCAGCCCCAGCATTTT.

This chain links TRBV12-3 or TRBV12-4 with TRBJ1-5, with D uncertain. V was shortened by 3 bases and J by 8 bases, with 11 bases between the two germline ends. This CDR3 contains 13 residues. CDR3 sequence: CASSFSGVKPQHF. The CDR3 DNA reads TGTGCCAGCAGTTTTTCCGGGGTCAAGCCCCAGCATTTT.

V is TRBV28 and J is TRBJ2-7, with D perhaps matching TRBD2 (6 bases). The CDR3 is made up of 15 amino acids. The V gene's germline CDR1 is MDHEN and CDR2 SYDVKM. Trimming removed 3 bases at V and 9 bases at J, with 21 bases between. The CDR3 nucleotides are TGTGCCAGCAGTTTCCAGGACGGAGGCGGGGTGGGGCAGTACTTC. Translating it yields CASSFQDGGGVGQYF.

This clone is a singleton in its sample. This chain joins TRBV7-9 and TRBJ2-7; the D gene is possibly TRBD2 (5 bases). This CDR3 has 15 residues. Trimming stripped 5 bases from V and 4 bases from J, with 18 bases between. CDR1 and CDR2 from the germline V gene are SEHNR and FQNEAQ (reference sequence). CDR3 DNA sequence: TGTGCCAGCAGCGCCCTTGCCGGGGAACGGTACGAGCAGTACTTC. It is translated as CASSALAGERYEQYF.

For the CDR3, the DNA is TGTGCCAGCAGCTTAGTGGGTGACCCAGGGGCAGAGCAGTACTTC. This encodes CASSLVGDPGAEQYF. This chain joins TRBV7-9 and TRBJ2-7; the D gene is possibly TRBD1 (6 bases). The V end lost 1 base, the J end lost 7 bases, and 17 bases lay between the germline ends. The germline V gene encodes CDR1 SEHNR and CDR2 FQNEAQ (reference sequence). The CDR3 contains 15 residues.

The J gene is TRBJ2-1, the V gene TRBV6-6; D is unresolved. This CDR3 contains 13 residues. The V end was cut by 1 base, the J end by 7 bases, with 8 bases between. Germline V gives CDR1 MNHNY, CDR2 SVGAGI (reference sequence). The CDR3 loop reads CASSYFEGNEQFF. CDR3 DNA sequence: TGTGCCAGCAGTTACTTTGAAGGAAATGAGCAGTTCTTC.

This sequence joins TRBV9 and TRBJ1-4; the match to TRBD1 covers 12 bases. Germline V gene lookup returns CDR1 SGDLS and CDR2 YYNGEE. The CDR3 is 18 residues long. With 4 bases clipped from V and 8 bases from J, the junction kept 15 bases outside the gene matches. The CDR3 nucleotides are TGTGCCAGCAGCCCCGAACCCCCGGGACAGGGGGCAGGGGAAAAACTGTTTTTT. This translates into CASSPEPPGQGAGEKLFF.

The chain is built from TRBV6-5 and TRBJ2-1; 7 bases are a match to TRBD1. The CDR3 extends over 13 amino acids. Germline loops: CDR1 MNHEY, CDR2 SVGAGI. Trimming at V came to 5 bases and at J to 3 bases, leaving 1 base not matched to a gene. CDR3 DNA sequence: TGTGCCAGCAGTAGGGACAGCTACAATGAGCAGTTCTTC. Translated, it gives CASSRDSYNEQFF.

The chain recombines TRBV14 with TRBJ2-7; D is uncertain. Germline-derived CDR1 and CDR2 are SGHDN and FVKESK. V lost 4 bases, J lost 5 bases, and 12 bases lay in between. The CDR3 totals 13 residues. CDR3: CASSLVTRNEQYF. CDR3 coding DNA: TGTGCCAGCAGCCTCGTCACAAGGAACGAGCAGTACTTC. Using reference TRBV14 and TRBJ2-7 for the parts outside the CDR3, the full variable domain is EAGVTQFPSHSVIEKGQTVTLRCDPISGHDNLYWYRRVMGKEIKFLLHFVKESKQDESGMPNNRFLAERTGGTYSTLKVQPAELEDSGVYFCASSLVTRNEQYFGPGTRLTVT.

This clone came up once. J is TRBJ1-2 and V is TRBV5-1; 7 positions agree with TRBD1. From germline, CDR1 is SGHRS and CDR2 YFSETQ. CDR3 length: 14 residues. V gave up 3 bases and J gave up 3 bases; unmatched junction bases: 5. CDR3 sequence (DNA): TGCGCCAGCAGCTGGGGAGGGACAGACTATGGCTACACCTTC. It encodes CASSWGGTDYGYTF.

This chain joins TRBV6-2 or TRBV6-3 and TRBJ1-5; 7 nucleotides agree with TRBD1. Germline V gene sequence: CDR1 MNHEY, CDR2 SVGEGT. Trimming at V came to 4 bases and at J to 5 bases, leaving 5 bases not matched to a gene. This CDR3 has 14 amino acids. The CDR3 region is CASSSPGQYQPQHF. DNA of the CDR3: TGTGCCAGCAGTTCACCGGGACAGTATCAGCCCCAGCATTTT.

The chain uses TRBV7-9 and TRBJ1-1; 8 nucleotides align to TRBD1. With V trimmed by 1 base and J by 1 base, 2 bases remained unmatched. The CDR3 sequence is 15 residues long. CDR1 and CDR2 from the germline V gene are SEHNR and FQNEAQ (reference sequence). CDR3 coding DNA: TGTGCCAGCAGCTTAGTAGGGACAGGGAACACTGAAGCTTTCTTT. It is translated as CASSLVGTGNTEAFF.

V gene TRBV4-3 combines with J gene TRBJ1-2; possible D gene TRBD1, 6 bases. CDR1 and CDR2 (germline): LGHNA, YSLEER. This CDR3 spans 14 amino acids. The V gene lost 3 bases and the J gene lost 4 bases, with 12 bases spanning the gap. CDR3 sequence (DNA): TGCGCCAGCAGCCAGCTGGGGGCCGCCTATGGCTACACCTTC. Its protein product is CASSQLGAAYGYTF.

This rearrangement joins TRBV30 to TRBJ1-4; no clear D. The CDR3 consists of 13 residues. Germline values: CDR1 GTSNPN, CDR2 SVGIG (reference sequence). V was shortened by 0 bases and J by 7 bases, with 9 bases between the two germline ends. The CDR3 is CAWSVDFGEKLFF. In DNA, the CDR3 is TGTGCCTGGAGTGTAGATTTTGGTGAAAAACTGTTTTTT.

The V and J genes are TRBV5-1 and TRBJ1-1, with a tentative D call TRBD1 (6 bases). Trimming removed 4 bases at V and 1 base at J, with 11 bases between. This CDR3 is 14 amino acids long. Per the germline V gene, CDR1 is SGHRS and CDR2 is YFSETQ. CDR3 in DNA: TGCGCCAGCAGCCCGGACAGTTCGAACACTGAAGCTTTCTTT. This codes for CASSPDSSNTEAFF.

This chain's CDR3 is CASSITAGGQETQYF. The DNA for the CDR3 is TGTGCCAGTAGTATCACAGCGGGAGGCCAAGAGACCCAGTACTTC. The gene calls are TRBV19 and TRBJ2-5; 9 bases align to TRBD2. This CDR3 has 15 residues. Trimming took 3 bases from V and 1 from J; bases not matched to a gene: 3. Germline loops: CDR1 LNHDA, CDR2 SQIVND (reference sequence).